This entry describes one TCR beta chain. V lost 6 bases, J lost 2 bases, and 10 bases lay in between. The CDR3 has 13 residues. CDR1 WSHSY and CDR2 SAAADI come from the germline V gene. This entry belongs to a study of PD-L1 blockade in urothelial cancer. The time point: pretreatment peripheral blood. Locally advanced or metastatic urothelial carcinoma was present in patients. Patients each gave 1 to 8 samples, pretreatment and on-treatment. Repertoires were generated with immunoSEQ multiplex PCR, while TCRdb's copy carries only in-frame clones and drops some. The data hold approximately 100,000 clones, with roughly 90% observed a single time.

This chain links TRBV10-2 with TRBJ1-2, with TRBD1 as a possible D gene (6 bases). Sequenced material: PBMCs, taken around atezolizumab (anti-PD-L1) treatment. This receptor was obtained from a woman of 80 years or more with urothelial cancer. This CDR3 reads CASRTTGNYGYTF. The CDR3 DNA reads TGCGCCAGCAGGACTACAGGGAACTATGGCTACACCTTC.